One and the same sample provided the 11 T cell receptor beta chains below, sequenced in a study of blood T cell repertoires in COVID-19. Sequencing was performed with immunoSEQ multiplex PCR; in TCRdb, only in-frame clones are kept and a portion is missing. The sample carries roughly 350,000 clones, around 91% recorded once. The sample comprised peripheral blood. The receptors were gathered from a woman aged 18 to 35 who had recovered from COVID-19.

This sequence joins TRBV18 and TRBJ2-5; 9 bases agree with TRBD2. CDR1 is KGHSH, CDR2 LQKENI, per germline. The CDR3 has 15 amino acids. Trimming removed 4 bases from V and 5 bases from J; junction bases left unmatched: 8. For the CDR3, the DNA is TGTGCCAGCTCACGTGCGGGAGGGCCTCGCGAGACCCAGTACTTC. Translated, it gives CASSRAGGPRETQYF.

The gene calls are TRBV5-1 and TRBJ2-3; the D is unclear. This CDR3 has 13 amino acids. The V and J ends lost 1 base and 2 bases respectively, with 5 bases between them. Germline V gene lookup returns CDR1 SGHRS and CDR2 YFSETQ. The CDR3: CASSLFSTDTQYF. CDR3 bases: TGCGCCAGCAGCTTGTTCTCCACAGATACGCAGTATTTT.

CDR3 protein: CASSLTRTQETQYF. The CDR3 nucleotides are TGTGCCAGCAGCCTGACCCGGACTCAAGAGACCCAGTACTTC. This sequence joins TRBV5-5 and TRBJ2-5, with TRBD2 as a possible D gene (5 bases). This CDR3 is 14 amino acids long. With 4 bases removed from V and 2 bases from J, the gap between germline ends came to 12 bases. The germline V gene has CDR1 SGHKS and CDR2 YYEKEE (reference sequence).

The chain is built from TRBV5-8 and TRBJ1-5; tentative D call: TRBD1 (5 bases). Germline loops: CDR1 SGHTS, CDR2 YDEGEE. The CDR3 has 14 amino acids. V lost 7 bases to trimming and J lost 0 bases, with 11 bases between them. The CDR3 sequence: CASRIRGSNQPQHF. The CDR3 coding sequence is TGTGCCAGCCGGATAAGGGGTAGCAATCAGCCCCAGCATTTT.

The V call is TRBV20-1, the J call TRBJ2-7; 7 bases align to TRBD1. The CDR3 loop spans 13 amino acids. V gave up 3 bases and J gave up 6 bases; unmatched junction bases: 8. Germline V gene sequence: CDR1 DFQATT, CDR2 SNEGSKA (reference sequence). The CDR3: CSASFTGDSEQYV. CDR3 DNA sequence: TGCAGTGCTAGTTTTACAGGGGATTCCGAGCAGTACGTC.

The rearrangement links TRBV6-2 or TRBV6-3 to TRBJ2-2, with a possible D match to TRBD1 (5 bases). V was trimmed by 0 bases and J by 6 bases, leaving 11 bases between them. The germline CDR1 and CDR2 sequences are MNHEY and SVGEGT. The CDR3 is 15 residues long. The CDR3 DNA sequence: TGTGCCAGCAGTTACTCGAGGATGGGGCCCGGGGAGCTGTTTTTT. It yields the protein CASSYSRMGPGELFF.

The chain joins TRBV3-1 (or the pseudogene TRBV3-2) to TRBJ1-5; D uncertain. The CDR3 is 15 residues long. CDR1 LGHDT and CDR2 YNNKEL come from the germline V gene (reference sequence). The V gene lost 0 bases and the J gene lost 4 bases, with 10 bases spanning the gap. In DNA, the CDR3 is TGTGCCAGCAGCCAAGATGGTACTGAGAATCAGCCCCAGCATTTT. This encodes CASSQDGTENQPQHF.

The chain couples TRBV10-2 to TRBJ2-1; 12 bases map to TRBD2. CDR3 length equals 17 residues. Germline V gene lookup returns CDR1 WSHSY and CDR2 SAAADI. V lost 2 bases to trimming and J lost 9 bases; unmatched junction nucleotides: 11. This CDR3 is CASSEPILLAGGGEQFF. The CDR3, as DNA: TGCGCCAGCAGTGAGCCCATATTACTAGCGGGAGGAGGTGAGCAGTTCTTC.

CDR3 bases: TGCAGCGTCTCGGGACTAGCGGGATCCGGGGAGCTGTTTTTT. This codes for CSVSGLAGSGELFF. The chain joins TRBV29-1 to TRBJ2-2; TRBD2 matches 13 bases. Germline V gene sequence: CDR1 SQVTM, CDR2 ANQGSEA. The CDR3 is 14 amino acids. V gave up 6 bases and J gave up 6 bases; unmatched junction bases: 4.

The sample holds a few counts of this clone. The rearrangement uses TRBV19 and TRBJ1-5; D is ambiguous. V was clipped by 4 bases and J by 0 bases, with 19 bases between them. This CDR3 contains 18 residues. Germline-derived CDR1 and CDR2 are LNHDA and SQIVND (reference sequence). This CDR3 is CASSRPPSGGYSNQPQHF. The CDR3 DNA sequence: TGTGCCAGTAGTAGACCCCCTAGTGGAGGTTATAGCAATCAGCCCCAGCATTTT. Combining the CDR3 with reference TRBV19 and TRBJ1-5 gives the whole variable domain DGGITQSPKYLFRKEGQNVTLSCEQNLNHDAMYWYRQDPGQGLRLIYYSQIVNDFQKGDIAEGYSVSREKKESFPLTVTSAQKNPTAFYLCASSRPPSGGYSNQPQHFGDGTRLSIL.

This chain joins TRBV28 and TRBJ1-1; D is unclear. V was pared by 4 bases and J by 5 bases, with 14 bases between. The CDR3 has 14 residues. Germline CDR1 MDHEN, CDR2 SYDVKM. The CDR3 DNA follows: TGTGCCAGCAGTTACCTAATGGCGGAAACTGAAGCTTTCTTT. It specifies CASSYLMAETEAFF. The whole variable domain, filled in from reference TRBV28 and TRBJ1-1, reads DVKVTQSSRYLVKRTGEKVFLECVQDMDHENMFWYRQDPGLGLRLIYFSYDVKMKEKGDIPEGYSVSREKKERFSLILESASTNQTSMYLCASSYLMAETEAFFGQGTRLTVV.